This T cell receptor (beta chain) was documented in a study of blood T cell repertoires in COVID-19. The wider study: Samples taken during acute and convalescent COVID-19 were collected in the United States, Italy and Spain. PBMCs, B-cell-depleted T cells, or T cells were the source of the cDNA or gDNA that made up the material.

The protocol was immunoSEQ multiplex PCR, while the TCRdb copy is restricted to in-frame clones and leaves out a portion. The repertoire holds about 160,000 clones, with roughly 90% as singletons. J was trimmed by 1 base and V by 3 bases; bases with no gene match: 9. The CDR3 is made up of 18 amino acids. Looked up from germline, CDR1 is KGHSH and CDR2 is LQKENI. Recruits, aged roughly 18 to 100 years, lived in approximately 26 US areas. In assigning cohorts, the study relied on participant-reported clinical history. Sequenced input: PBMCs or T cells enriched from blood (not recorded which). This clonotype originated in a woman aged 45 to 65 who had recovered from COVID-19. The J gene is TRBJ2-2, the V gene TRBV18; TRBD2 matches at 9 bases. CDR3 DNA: TGTGCCAGCTCACCTCTTAGCGGGGGCTGGGGGAACACCGGGGAGCTGTTTTTT. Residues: CASSPLSGGWGNTGELFF.